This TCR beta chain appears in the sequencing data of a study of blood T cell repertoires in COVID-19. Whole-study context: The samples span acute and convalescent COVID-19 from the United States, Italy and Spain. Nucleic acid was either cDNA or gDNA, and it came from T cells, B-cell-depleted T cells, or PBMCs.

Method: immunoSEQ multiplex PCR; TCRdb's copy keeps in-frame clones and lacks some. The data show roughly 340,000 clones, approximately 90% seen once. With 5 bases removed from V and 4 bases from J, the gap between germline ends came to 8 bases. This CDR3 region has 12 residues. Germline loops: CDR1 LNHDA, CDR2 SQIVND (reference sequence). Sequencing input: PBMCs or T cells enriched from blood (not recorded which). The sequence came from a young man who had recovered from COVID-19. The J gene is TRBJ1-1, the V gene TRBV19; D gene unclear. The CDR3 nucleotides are TGTGCCAGTAGTCTCAGTGGCACTGAAGCTTTCTTT. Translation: CASSLSGTEAFF.